This T cell receptor beta chain was documented in a study of blood T cell repertoires in COVID-19. Study background: Whether acute or convalescent, the COVID-19 samples came from the United States, Italy and Spain. The cDNA or gDNA used as material had been derived from T cells, B-cell-depleted T cells, or PBMCs.

This CDR3 is 15 amino acids long. V dropped 2 bases and J dropped 1; count of bases not matched to a gene: 3. Germline V gene lookup returns CDR1 LGHDT and CDR2 YNNKEL (reference sequence). Original processing notes: Scientists estimated how many nucleated cells there were by amplifying reference gene primers. Measured with immunoSEQ multiplex PCR; TCRdb has only the in-frame clones, and not every one. For V, J and clone size, that table is used; D and trimming come from the DNA. The sample includes some 94,000 clones, about 86% of them seen just once. V gene TRBV3-1 (or the pseudogene TRBV3-2) combines with J gene TRBJ1-1; TRBD1 aligns across 8 bases. Sequenced input: peripheral blood. The receptor was derived from a human donor in a cohort sampled during active COVID-19. Here the CDR3 DNA reads TGTGCCAGCAGCCAACAGGGGGCAACGAACACTGAAGCTTTCTTT. The encoded protein is CASSQQGATNTEAFF.